This T cell receptor beta chain was obtained from a study of blood T cell repertoires in COVID-19. Study at large: Sites across the United States, Italy and Spain contributed samples from acute and convalescent COVID-19. The cDNA or gDNA used as material had been derived from T cells, B-cell-depleted T cells, or PBMCs.

In the original processing: Estimation of nucleated cell counts was performed using reference gene primer amplification. The method was immunoSEQ multiplex PCR; TCRdb's version includes in-frame clones alone and lacks a portion of them. Clonal size and the V and J genes are those of that table, whereas D and trimming came from the DNA. Altogether about 82,000 clones are present, 65% to 85% being singletons, with the ten largest covering over 15%. Material for sequencing was peripheral blood. The sequence came from a woman between 55 and 75 years old with acute or convalescent COVID-19.

The CDR3 protein is CASSLALDRNTEAFF. The DNA of the CDR3 is TGTGCCAGCAGCTTAGCGTTGGACAGGAACACTGAAGCTTTCTTT. The genes are TRBV7-8 and TRBJ1-1; D might be TRBD1 (6 bases). The CDR3 has 15 amino acids. V was shortened by 0 bases and J by 1 base, with 9 bases between the two germline ends. Per the germline V gene, CDR1 is SGHVS and CDR2 is FQNEAQ. Complete variable domain (other parts from reference TRBV7-8 and TRBJ1-1): GAGVSQSPRYKVAKRGQDVALRCDPISGHVSLFWYQQALGQGPEFLTYFQNEAQLDKSGLPSDRFFAERPEGSVSTLKIQRTQQEDSAVYLCASSLALDRNTEAFFGQGTRLTVV.